What follows are 16 T cell receptor beta chains derived from one specimen sequenced in a study of T cell responses to AZD1222 COVID-19 vaccine. Sequencing was performed with immunoSEQ multiplex PCR; in TCRdb, only in-frame clones are kept and a portion is missing. Among about 120,000 clones, approximately 87% were seen once, and the ten largest hold roughly 12%. The input for sequencing was peripheral blood, taken on day 0 of AZD1222 vaccination. Receptor source: an adult in good health.

The V and J genes are TRBV3-1 (or the pseudogene TRBV3-2) and TRBJ2-1; 13 bases are shared with TRBD2. Germline values: CDR1 LGHDT, CDR2 YNNKEL (reference sequence). The CDR3 consists of 16 residues. V was clipped by 2 bases and J by 8 bases; unmatched bases: 6. The CDR3 DNA reads TGTGCCAGCAGCCAACCGAGGACTAGCGGGAGTTATGAGCAGTTCTTC. Amino acids: CASSQPRTSGSYEQFF.

The chain couples TRBV7-2 to TRBJ1-5; TRBD1 is a possible D gene (6 bases). Trimming took 3 bases from V and 5 from J, leaving 11 bases between them. Per germline, CDR1 SGHTA and CDR2 FQGNSA. CDR3 length equals 14 residues. CDR3 nucleotide sequence: TGTGCCAGCAGCTTTAACAGGGTAGATCAGCCCCAGCATTTT. Encoded protein: CASSFNRVDQPQHF.

In this sample, this clone is medium-sized (0.01 to 0.1%). The chain employs TRBV6-6 and TRBJ2-2, with D unresolved. V lost 8 bases, J lost 6 bases, and 10 bases lay in between. The CDR3 covers 12 residues. Germline V gene data show CDR1 as MNHNY and CDR2 as SVGAGI (reference sequence). CDR3 DNA: TGTGCCAGCGGGGATAACCCCGGGGAGCTGTTTTTT. Protein sequence: CASGDNPGELFF.

The chain recombines TRBV3-1 (or the pseudogene TRBV3-2) with TRBJ2-3; D remains ambiguous. From germline, CDR1 is LGHDT and CDR2 YNNKEL (reference sequence). Trimming removed 4 bases at V and 5 bases at J, with 10 bases between. The length of the CDR3 is 13 residues. The chain's CDR3 is CASSPNPGDTQYF. The CDR3 DNA follows: TGTGCCAGCAGCCCAAACCCCGGAGATACGCAGTATTTT.

There are a few counts of this clone. The chain is built from TRBV7-2 and TRBJ1-3; D remains unclear. This CDR3 has 15 residues. V lost 1 base and J 2 bases, leaving 9 bases between the germline ends. Germline CDR1 reads SGHTA; CDR2 reads FQGNSA. The CDR3 nucleotides read TGTGCCAGCAGCTTAGACAGATTAGCTGGAAACACCATATATTTT. Its protein is CASSLDRLAGNTIYF.

The gene calls are TRBV2 and TRBJ1-1; D call uncertain. CDR3 length: 13 amino acids. V was shortened by 4 bases and J by 2 bases, with 8 bases between the two germline ends. CDR1 and CDR2 from the germline V gene are SNHLY and FYNNEI. DNA for the CDR3: TGTGCCAGCAGTGTACGGGGAAACACTGAAGCTTTCTTT. Amino acid sequence: CASSVRGNTEAFF.

Only a few counts were recorded for this clone. The chain joins TRBV6-4 to TRBJ1-1; D is ambiguous. Germline assignment: CDR1 MRHNA and CDR2 SNTAGT. The ends were cut back, 0 bases at V and 3 bases at J, with 8 bases in the middle. This CDR3 comprises 14 residues. The CDR3 here is CASSDSQGYTEAFF. DNA for the CDR3: TGTGCCAGCAGTGACTCGCAAGGCTACACTGAAGCTTTCTTT.

As DNA, the CDR3 is TGTGCCAGCTCTTACTTGCGGGAGGCCACAGATACGCAGTATTTT. Amino acids: CASSYLREATDTQYF. V is TRBV18 and J is TRBJ2-3, with 8 bases that match TRBD2. This CDR3 spans 15 amino acids. Trimming removed 6 bases from V and 2 bases from J; junction bases left unmatched: 7. Germline CDR1 is KGHSH and CDR2 is LQKENI. The whole variable domain, remainder taken from reference TRBV18 and TRBJ2-3, is NAGVMQNPRHLVRRRGQEARLRCSPMKGHSHVYWYRQLPEEGLKFMVYLQKENIIDESGMPKERFSAEFPKEGPSILRIQQVVRGDSAAYFCASSYLREATDTQYFGPGTRLTVL.

This rearrangement joins TRBV3-1 (or the pseudogene TRBV3-2) to TRBJ2-7, with a tentative D call TRBD1 (6 bases). CDR3 length equals 13 residues. Germline CDR1 LGHDT, CDR2 YNNKEL (reference sequence). Trimming shortened V by 4 bases and J by 7 bases, and 14 bases separated the two germline ends. CDR3 sequence: CASSPLGASEQYF. Written as DNA, the CDR3 is TGTGCCAGCAGCCCTTTGGGGGCGAGTGAGCAGTACTTC.

Only a few counts were recorded for this clone. The rearrangement joins TRBV6-6 to TRBJ2-3; D is unresolved. V shed 2 bases and J shed 5 bases, with 2 bases lying between them. The CDR3 sequence is 11 residues long. The germline V gene encodes CDR1 MNHNY and CDR2 SVGAGI (reference sequence). CDR3 amino acids: CASSYRDTQYF. CDR3 bases: TGTGCCAGCAGTTACAGAGATACGCAGTATTTT.

This clone was found many times. V usage is TRBV25-1 and J usage is TRBJ2-1, with D uncertain. V was shortened by 2 bases and J by 4 bases, with 6 bases between the two germline ends. This CDR3 is 13 amino acids long. Germline CDR1 MGHDK, CDR2 SYGVNS. This CDR3 is CASSERRYNEQFF. DNA of the CDR3: TGTGCCAGCAGTGAACGCAGATACAATGAGCAGTTCTTC.

The V gene is TRBV7-2, the J gene TRBJ2-3, with D possibly being TRBD1 (5 bases). The CDR3 totals 16 residues. Germline V gene lookup returns CDR1 SGHTA and CDR2 FQGNSA. V dropped 5 bases and J dropped 0 bases, with 15 bases sitting between them. CDR3 in DNA: TGTGCCAGCAGCGCCCAGGGTACCTCTAGCACAGATACGCAGTATTTT. It translates to CASSAQGTSSTDTQYF.

This rearrangement joins TRBV30 to TRBJ1-4; D unclear. This CDR3 region has 14 residues. V dropped 4 bases and J dropped 5 bases, with 14 bases sitting between them. Germline V gene sequence: CDR1 GTSNPN, CDR2 SVGIG (reference sequence). CDR3 region: CAWNNDAGNEKLFF. The CDR3 bases are TGTGCCTGGAACAATGATGCCGGGAATGAAAAACTGTTTTTT.

This clone was observed a few times. The V gene is TRBV24-1, the J gene TRBJ2-1, with 9 bases that match TRBD1. The CDR3 sequence is 17 residues long. V gave up 2 bases and J gave up 4 bases; unmatched junction bases: 8. Germline V gene sequence: CDR1 KGHDR, CDR2 SFDVKD. CDR3 loop: CATSDSRTGANYNEQFF. CDR3 nucleotides: TGTGCCACCAGTGATTCGAGGACAGGGGCCAATTACAATGAGCAGTTCTTC.

This chain connects TRBV28 to TRBJ2-5; 7 positions match TRBD2. J lost 1 base, V lost 5 bases, and 4 bases had no gene match. Per germline, CDR1 MDHEN and CDR2 SYDVKM. The CDR3 length is 14 residues. CDR3 in amino acids: CASSLTSSQETQYF. In DNA, the CDR3 is TGTGCCAGCAGTCTGACTAGCAGCCAAGAGACCCAGTACTTC.

The chain recombines TRBV15 with TRBJ1-1; D remains ambiguous. Germline CDR1 is LNHNV and CDR2 is YYDKDF (reference sequence). The length of the CDR3 is 15 residues. Trimming shortened V by 4 bases and J by 2 bases, and 14 bases separated the two germline ends. In DNA form, the CDR3 reads TGTGCCACCAGCATCCGACTGAGCCTTAACACTGAAGCTTTCTTT. Protein sequence: CATSIRLSLNTEAFF.